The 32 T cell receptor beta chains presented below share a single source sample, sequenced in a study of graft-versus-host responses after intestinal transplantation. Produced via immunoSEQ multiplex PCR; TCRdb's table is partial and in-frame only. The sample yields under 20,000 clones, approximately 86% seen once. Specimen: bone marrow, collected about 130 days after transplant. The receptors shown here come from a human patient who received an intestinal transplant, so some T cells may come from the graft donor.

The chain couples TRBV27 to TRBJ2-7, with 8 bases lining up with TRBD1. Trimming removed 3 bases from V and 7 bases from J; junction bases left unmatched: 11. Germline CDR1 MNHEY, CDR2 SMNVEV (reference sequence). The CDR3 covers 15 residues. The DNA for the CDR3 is TGTGCCAGCAGTTTTTCCGGGACAGGTCAGGGAGAGCAGTACTTC. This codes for CASSFSGTGQGEQYF.

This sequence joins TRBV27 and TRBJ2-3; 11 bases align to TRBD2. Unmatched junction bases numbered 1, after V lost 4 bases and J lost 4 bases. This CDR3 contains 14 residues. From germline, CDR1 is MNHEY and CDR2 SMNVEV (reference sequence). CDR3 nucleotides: TGTGCCAGCAGTTCGGGACTAGCGGCAGATACGCAGTATTTT. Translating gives CASSSGLAADTQYF.

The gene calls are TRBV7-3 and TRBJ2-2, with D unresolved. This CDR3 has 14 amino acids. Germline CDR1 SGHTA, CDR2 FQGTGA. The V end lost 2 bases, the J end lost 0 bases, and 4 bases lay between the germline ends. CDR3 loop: CASSLLANTGELFF. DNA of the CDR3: TGTGCCAGCAGCTTATTGGCGAACACCGGGGAGCTGTTTTTT.

The CDR3 is CASRLPPMYQETQYF. The CDR3 nucleotides read TGTGCAAGTCGCTTACCCCCAATGTACCAAGAGACCCAGTACTTC. The chain links TRBV12-2 to TRBJ2-5; TRBD1 is taken as the D call from the table, unchecked against the DNA. TRBV12-2 counts as a pseudogene. The CDR3 is 15 residues long.

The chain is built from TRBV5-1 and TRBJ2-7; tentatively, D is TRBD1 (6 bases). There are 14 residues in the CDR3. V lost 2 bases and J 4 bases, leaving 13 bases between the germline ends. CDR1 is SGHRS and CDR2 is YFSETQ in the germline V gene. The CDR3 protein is CASSFGWDIYEQYF. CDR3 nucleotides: TGCGCCAGCAGCTTTGGATGGGACATTTACGAGCAGTACTTC.

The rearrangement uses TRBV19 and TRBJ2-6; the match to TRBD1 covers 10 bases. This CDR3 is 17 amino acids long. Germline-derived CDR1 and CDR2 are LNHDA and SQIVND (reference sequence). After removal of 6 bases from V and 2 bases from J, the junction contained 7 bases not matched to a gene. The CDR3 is CASSYMTGGAGANVLTF. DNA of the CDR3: TGTGCCAGTAGCTACATGACAGGGGGCGCTGGGGCCAACGTCCTGACTTTC. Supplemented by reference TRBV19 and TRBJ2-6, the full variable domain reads DGGITQSPKYLFRKEGQNVTLSCEQNLNHDAMYWYRQDPGQGLRLIYYSQIVNDFQKGDIAEGYSVSREKKESFPLTVTSAQKNPTAFYLCASSYMTGGAGANVLTFGAGSRLTVL.

The CDR3 here is CASSLRTSGIDNEQFF. The CDR3 bases are TGTGCCAGCAGCTTACGGACTAGCGGGATCGACAATGAGCAGTTCTTC. The chain combines TRBV7-9 with TRBJ2-1, with 12 nucleotides matching TRBD2. The CDR3 is 16 amino acids. The V gene's germline CDR1 is SEHNR and CDR2 FQNEAQ (reference sequence). Trimming cost V 2 bases and J 5 bases; bases outside gene matches: 4.

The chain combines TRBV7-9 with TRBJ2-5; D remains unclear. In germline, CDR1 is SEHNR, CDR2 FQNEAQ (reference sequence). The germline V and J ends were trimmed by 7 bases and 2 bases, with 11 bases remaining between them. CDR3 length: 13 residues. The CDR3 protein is CASTASRQETQYF. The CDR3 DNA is TGTGCCAGCACGGCGTCCCGTCAAGAGACCCAGTACTTC.

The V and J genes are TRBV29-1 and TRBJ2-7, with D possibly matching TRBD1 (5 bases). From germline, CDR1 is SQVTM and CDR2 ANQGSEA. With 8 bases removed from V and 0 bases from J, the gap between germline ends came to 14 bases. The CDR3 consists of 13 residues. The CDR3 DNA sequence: TGCAGCTTTACAGGTCTGGGCTCCTACGAGCAGTACTTC. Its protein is CSFTGLGSYEQYF.

Here the CDR3 reads CASSSPGRNTEAFF. CDR3 DNA sequence: TGTGCCAGCAGCAGTCCGGGACGGAACACTGAAGCTTTCTTT. The chain links TRBV5-6 to TRBJ1-1; D is possibly TRBD1 (5 bases). Trimming shortened V by 4 bases and J by 1 base, and 11 bases separated the two germline ends. Germline V gives CDR1 SGHDT, CDR2 YYEEEE. The CDR3 contains 14 residues.

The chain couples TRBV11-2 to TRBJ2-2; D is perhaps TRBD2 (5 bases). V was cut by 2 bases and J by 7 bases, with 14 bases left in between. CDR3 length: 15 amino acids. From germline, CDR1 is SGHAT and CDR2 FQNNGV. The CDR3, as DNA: TGTGCCAGCAGCTTATTGGGGAGTTTGGGCGGGGAGCTGTTTTTT. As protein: CASSLLGSLGGELFF.

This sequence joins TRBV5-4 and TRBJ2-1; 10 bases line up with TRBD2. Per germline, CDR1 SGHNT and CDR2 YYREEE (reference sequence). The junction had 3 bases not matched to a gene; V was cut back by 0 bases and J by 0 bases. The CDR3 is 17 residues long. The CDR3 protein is CASSLASGSSSYNEQFF. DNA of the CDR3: TGTGCCAGCAGCTTGGCTAGCGGGAGTAGCTCCTACAATGAGCAGTTCTTC.

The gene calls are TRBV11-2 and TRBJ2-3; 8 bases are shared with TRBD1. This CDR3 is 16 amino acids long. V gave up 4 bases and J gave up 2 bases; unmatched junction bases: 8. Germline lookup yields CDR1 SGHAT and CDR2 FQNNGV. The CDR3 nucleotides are TGTGCCAGCAGCTCAAGGACAGGGCGTGACACAGATACGCAGTATTTT. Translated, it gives CASSSRTGRDTDTQYF.

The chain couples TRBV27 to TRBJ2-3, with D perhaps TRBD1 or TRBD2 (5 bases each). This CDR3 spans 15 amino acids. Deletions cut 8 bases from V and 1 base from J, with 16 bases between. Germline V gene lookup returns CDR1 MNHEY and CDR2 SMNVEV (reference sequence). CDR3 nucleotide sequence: TGTGCCAGCTCAGACAGCCCCGGGGGCACAGATACGCAGTATTTT. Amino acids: CASSDSPGGTDTQYF.

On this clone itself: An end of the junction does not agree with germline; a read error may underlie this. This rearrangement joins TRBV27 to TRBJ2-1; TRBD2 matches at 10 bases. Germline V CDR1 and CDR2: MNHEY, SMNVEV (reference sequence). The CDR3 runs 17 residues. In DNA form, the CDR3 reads TGTGCCGGCAGTTCTTACACCGGACTAGCGGCTAGCTACGAGCAGTTCTTC. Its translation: CAGSSYTGLAASYEQFF.

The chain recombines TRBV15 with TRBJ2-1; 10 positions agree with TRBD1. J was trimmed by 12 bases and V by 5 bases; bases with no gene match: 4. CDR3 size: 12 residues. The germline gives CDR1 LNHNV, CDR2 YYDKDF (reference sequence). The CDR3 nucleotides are TGTGCCACCAGCGAACGGACAGGGGGGCAGTTCTTC. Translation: CATSERTGGQFF. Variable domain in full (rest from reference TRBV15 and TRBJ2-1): DAMVIQNPRYQVTQFGKPVTLSCSQTLNHNVMYWYQQKSSQAPKLLFHYYDKDFNNEADTPDNFQSRRPNTSFCFLDIRSPGLGDTAMYLCATSERTGGQFFGPGTRLTVL.

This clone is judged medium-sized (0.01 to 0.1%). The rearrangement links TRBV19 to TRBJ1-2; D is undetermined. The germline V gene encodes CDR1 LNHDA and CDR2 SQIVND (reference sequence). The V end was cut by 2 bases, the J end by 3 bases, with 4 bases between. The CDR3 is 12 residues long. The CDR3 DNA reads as TGTGCCAGTAGTATACGCGACTATGGCTACACCTTC. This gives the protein CASSIRDYGYTF.

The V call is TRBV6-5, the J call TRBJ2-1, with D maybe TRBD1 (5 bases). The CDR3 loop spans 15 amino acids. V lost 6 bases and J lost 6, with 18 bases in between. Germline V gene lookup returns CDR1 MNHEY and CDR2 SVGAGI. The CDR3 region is CASRSHPQGVNEQFF. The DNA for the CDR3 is TGTGCCAGCAGGTCACACCCCCAAGGGGTCAATGAGCAGTTCTTC.

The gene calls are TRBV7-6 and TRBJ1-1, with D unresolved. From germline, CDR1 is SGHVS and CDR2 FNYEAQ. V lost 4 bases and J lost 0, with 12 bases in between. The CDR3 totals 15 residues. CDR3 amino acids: CASSSQPSLNTEAFF. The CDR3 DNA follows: TGTGCCAGCAGCTCTCAACCCAGCCTGAACACTGAAGCTTTCTTT.

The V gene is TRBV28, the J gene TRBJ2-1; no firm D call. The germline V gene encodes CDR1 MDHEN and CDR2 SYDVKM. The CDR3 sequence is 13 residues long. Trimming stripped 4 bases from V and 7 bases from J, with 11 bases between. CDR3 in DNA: TGTGCCAGCAGTTCGCCCCTGAGAAATGAGCAGTTCTTC. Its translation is CASSSPLRNEQFF. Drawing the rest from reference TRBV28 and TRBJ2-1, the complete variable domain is DVKVTQSSRYLVKRTGEKVFLECVQDMDHENMFWYRQDPGLGLRLIYFSYDVKMKEKGDIPEGYSVSREKKERFSLILESASTNQTSMYLCASSSPLRNEQFFGPGTRLTVL.

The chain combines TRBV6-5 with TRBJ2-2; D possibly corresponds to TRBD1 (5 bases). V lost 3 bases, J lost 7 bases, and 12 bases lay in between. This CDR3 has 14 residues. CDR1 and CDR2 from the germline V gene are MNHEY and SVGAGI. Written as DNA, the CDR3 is TGTGCCAGCAGTTATCAAGGGGTGAACGGGGAGCTGTTTTTT. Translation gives CASSYQGVNGELFF.

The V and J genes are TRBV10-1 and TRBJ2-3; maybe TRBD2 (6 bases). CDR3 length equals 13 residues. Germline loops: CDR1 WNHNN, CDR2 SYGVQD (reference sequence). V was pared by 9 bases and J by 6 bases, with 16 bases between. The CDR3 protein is CASGGTPGDTQYF. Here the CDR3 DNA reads TGCGCCAGTGGGGGGACCCCGGGGGATACGCAGTATTTT.

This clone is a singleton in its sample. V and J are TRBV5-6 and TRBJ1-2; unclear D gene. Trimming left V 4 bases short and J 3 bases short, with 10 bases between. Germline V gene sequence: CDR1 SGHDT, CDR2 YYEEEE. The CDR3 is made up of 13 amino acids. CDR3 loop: CASSPDRYYGYTF. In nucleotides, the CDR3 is TGTGCCAGCAGCCCCGACCGGTACTATGGCTACACCTTC. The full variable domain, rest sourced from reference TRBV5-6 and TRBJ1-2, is DAGVTQSPTHLIKTRGQQVTLRCSPKSGHDTVSWYQQALGQGPQFIFQYYEEEERQRGNFPDRFSGHQFPNYSSELNVNALLLGDSALYLCASSPDRYYGYTFGSGTRLTVV.

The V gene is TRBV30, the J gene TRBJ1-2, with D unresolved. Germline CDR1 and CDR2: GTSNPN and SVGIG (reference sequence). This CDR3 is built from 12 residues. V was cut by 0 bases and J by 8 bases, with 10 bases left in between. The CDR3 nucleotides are TGTGCCTGGAGTGTTAGGGTGACAGGCTACACCTTC. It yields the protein CAWSVRVTGYTF.

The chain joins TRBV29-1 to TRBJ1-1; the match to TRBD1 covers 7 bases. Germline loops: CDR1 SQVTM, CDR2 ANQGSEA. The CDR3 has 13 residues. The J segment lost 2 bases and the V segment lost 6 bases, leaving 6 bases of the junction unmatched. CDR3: CSVDRTGNTEAFF. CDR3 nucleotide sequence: TGCAGCGTGGACCGGACAGGCAACACTGAAGCTTTCTTT.

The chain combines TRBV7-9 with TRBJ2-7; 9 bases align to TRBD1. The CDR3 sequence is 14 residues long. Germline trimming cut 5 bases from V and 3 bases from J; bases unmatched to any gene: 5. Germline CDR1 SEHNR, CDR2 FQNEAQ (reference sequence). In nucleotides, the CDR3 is TGTGCCAGCAGCCCAGGACAGGGGATCTACGAGCAGTACTTC. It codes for CASSPGQGIYEQYF.

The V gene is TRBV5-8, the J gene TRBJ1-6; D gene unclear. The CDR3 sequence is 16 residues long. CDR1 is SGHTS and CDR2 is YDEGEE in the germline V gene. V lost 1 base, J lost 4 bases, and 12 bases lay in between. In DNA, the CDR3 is TGTGCCAGCAGCTTGTGGCCCCCCGGATATAATTCACCCCTCCACTTT. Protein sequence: CASSLWPPGYNSPLHF.

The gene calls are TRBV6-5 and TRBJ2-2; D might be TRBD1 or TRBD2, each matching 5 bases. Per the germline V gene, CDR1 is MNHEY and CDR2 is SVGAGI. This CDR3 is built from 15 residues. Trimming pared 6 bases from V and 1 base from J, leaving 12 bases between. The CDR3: CASSTGTWNTGELFF. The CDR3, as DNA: TGTGCCAGCAGCACCGGGACCTGGAACACCGGGGAGCTGTTTTTT.

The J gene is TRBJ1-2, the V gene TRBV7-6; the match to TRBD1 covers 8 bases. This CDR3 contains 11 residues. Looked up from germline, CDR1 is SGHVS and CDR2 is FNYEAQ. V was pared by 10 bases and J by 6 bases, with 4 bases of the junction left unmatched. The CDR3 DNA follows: TGTGCCATCCGACAGGGGAATGGCTACACCTTC. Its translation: CAIRQGNGYTF.

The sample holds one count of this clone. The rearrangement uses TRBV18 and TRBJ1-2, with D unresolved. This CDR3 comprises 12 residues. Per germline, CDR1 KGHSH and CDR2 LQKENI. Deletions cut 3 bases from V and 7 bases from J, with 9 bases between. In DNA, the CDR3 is TGTGCCAGCTCACCTTGGGGTTCTGGCTACACCTTC. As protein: CASSPWGSGYTF.

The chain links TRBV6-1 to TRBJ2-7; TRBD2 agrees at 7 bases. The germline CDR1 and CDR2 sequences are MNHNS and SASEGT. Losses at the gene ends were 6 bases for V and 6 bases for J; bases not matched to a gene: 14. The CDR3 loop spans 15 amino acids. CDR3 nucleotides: TGTGCCAGCAGGCCTTTCAAAGCGGGAAGGACCGAGCAGTACTTC. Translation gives CASRPFKAGRTEQYF.

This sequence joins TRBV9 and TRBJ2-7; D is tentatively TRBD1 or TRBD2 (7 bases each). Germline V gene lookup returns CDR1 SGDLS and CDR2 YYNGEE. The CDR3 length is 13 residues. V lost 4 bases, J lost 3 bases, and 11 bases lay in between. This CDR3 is CASSSGGGYEQYF. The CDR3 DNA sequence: TGTGCCAGCAGCTCAGGGGGGGGCTACGAGCAGTACTTC.